This T cell receptor (beta chain) originates from a study of spatial heterogeneity in lung cancer. Time point given: sample taken at primary tumor resection. Material for sequencing was whole RNA from tumor, nontumor lung or frozen PBMC, left unsorted. V lost 4 bases, J lost 5 bases, and 15 bases lay in between. The germline gives CDR1 SGHRS, CDR2 YFSETQ. The CDR3 has 14 amino acids. Unique molecular identifiers tagged every individual TCR cDNA molecule. MiXCR, run by TCRdb on the 5' RACE reads, gives a single entry per CDR3 protein. This table holds 45,000 or so distinct CDR3 sequences, 7.5% to 8% found once.

This TCR came from a female donor with early-stage non-small cell lung cancer. The V gene is TRBV5-1, the J gene TRBJ2-5, with a weak D call TRBD2 (5 bases). Sample: PBMCs, taken at surgery. The CDR3 DNA reads TGCGCCAGCAGCCCGGAGGTGTATTCGGAGACCCAGTACTTC. Translated, it gives CASSPEVYSETQYF.